Shown below are 18 T cell receptor beta chains from a single sample sequenced in a study of T cells in Graves' hyperthyroidism and ophthalmopathy (dated by TCRdb to between 2018 and 2021). Receptors were amplified or captured by multiplex PCR. The reads were generated on an Illumina HiSeq 2000. TCR beta CDR3 regions were amplified from RNA transcripts. A first-round RT-PCR of the TCR CDR3 used the HTBI primer set with the Qiagen OneStep RT-PCR kit. The raw public data were reprocessed by TCRdb itself: fastp quality trimming at Q25, MiXCR clonotype calling, in-frame beta chains only. Rows are unified per CDR3 protein, each entry keeping the most common DNA and genes. Present in this sample are about 300,000 distinct CDR3 sequences, roughly 13% of which were seen just once. Jointly, the top ten make up 7.9% of the sample. The sequenced sample was blood. The receptors were gathered from a woman aged 40 to 55 with Graves' hyperthyroidism.

This clonotype was detected many times. The chain carries TRBV7-3 and TRBJ2-7; TRBD2 matches at 8 bases. CDR3 length: 14 amino acids. Losses at the gene ends were 6 bases for V and 0 bases for J; bases not matched to a gene: 4. Germline CDR1 reads SGHTA; CDR2 reads FQGTGA. The CDR3 nucleotides are TGTGCCAGCAGATCAGCGGGAGACTCCTACGAGCAGTACTTC. The encoded protein is CASRSAGDSYEQYF.

This clonotype has a count of ten or more. J is TRBJ1-1 and V is TRBV28; no clear D. The CDR3 is made up of 13 amino acids. Trimming took 8 bases from V and 6 from J, leaving 16 bases between them. CDR1 and CDR2 (germline): MDHEN, SYDVKM. The CDR3 nucleotides read TGTGCCAGCTCCCCTGCTCTCGTCGCTGAAGCTTTCTTT. This codes for CASSPALVAEAFF.

Ten or more counts support this clonotype. V gene TRBV28 combines with J gene TRBJ2-7; 8 bases fit TRBD1. This CDR3 region has 13 residues. Germline V gene data show CDR1 as MDHEN and CDR2 as SYDVKM. V was pared by 6 bases and J by 3 bases, with 4 bases of the junction left unmatched. CDR3 bases: TGTGCCAGCAGAGCAGGGGGCGACTACGAGCAGTACTTC. Amino acid sequence: CASRAGGDYEQYF. Full variable domain (missing parts from reference TRBV28 and TRBJ2-7): DVKVTQSSRYLVKRTGEKVFLECVQDMDHENMFWYRQDPGLGLRLIYFSYDVKMKEKGDIPEGYSVSREKKERFSLILESASTNQTSMYLCASRAGGDYEQYFGPGTRLTVT.

This clonotype was seen at least ten times. This chain links TRBV2 with TRBJ2-1; 11 bases are shared with TRBD2. Germline V gene sequence: CDR1 SNHLY, CDR2 FYNNEI. The CDR3 is 19 residues long. The J segment lost 7 bases and the V segment lost 5 bases, leaving 19 bases of the junction unmatched. Here the CDR3 reads CASSPRGLAGGHPKNEQFF. CDR3 DNA: TGTGCCAGCAGTCCCCGGGGTCTAGCGGGAGGCCACCCTAAGAATGAGCAGTTCTTC.

This clonotype was found a few times. V is TRBV9 and J is TRBJ2-7; the D is unclear. V was pared by 3 bases and J by 3 bases, with 13 bases between. The CDR3 has 14 residues. Germline V gene data show CDR1 as SGDLS and CDR2 as YYNGEE. The DNA for the CDR3 is TGTGCCAGCAGCGGGTCTTCACCCAACTACGAGCAGTACTTC. It codes for CASSGSSPNYEQYF.

This clonotype appeared a few times. The chain joins TRBV14 to TRBJ2-7, with TRBD1 identical over 7 bases. Trimming cost V 0 bases and J 5 bases; bases outside gene matches: 7. There are 15 residues in the CDR3. Germline V gene sequence: CDR1 SGHDN, CDR2 FVKESK. The CDR3 nucleotides read TGTGCCAGCAGCCAAGAGGCGACAGGGCCCAACGAGCAGTACTTC. Translating gives CASSQEATGPNEQYF.

This chain uses TRBV5-1 with TRBJ2-1; TRBD2 matches 7 bases. V shed 8 bases and J 4 bases; nucleotides not matched to a gene: 18. The length of the CDR3 is 17 residues. Germline values: CDR1 SGHRS, CDR2 YFSETQ. CDR3 amino acids: CASRPGRAGARYNEQFF. DNA for the CDR3: TGCGCCAGTCGACCGGGGCGGGCGGGAGCGCGGTACAATGAGCAGTTCTTC.

The V gene is TRBV7-3, the J gene TRBJ2-2, with TRBD1 matching 8 bases. Germline V lookup: CDR1 SGHTA, CDR2 FQGTGA. J gave up 1 base and V 2 bases, and 3 bases lay outside the gene matches. The CDR3 sequence is 16 residues long. CDR3 residues: CASSLFDRGNTGELFF. As DNA, the CDR3 is TGTGCCAGCAGCTTATTCGACAGGGGGAACACCGGGGAGCTGTTTTTT. Variable domain in full (rest from reference TRBV7-3 and TRBJ2-2): GAGVSQTPSNKVTEKGKYVELRCDPISGHTALYWYRQSLGQGPEFLIYFQGTGAADDSGLPNDRFFAVRPEGSVSTLKIQRTERGDSAVYLCASSLFDRGNTGELFFGEGSRLTVL.

This clonotype was seen a handful of times. This may stem from a read error, because a much larger clone lies one nucleotide away. V gene TRBV7-9 combines with J gene TRBJ2-7, with 10 bases matching TRBD2. The CDR3 totals 15 residues. Germline V gene lookup returns CDR1 SEHNR and CDR2 FQNEAQ (reference sequence). With 0 bases clipped from V and 3 bases from J, the junction kept 2 bases outside the gene matches. CDR3: CASSLAPSGSYEQYF. The DNA for the CDR3 is TGTGCCAGCAGCTTAGCGCCTAGCGGGAGCTACGAGCAGTACTTC.

The gene calls are TRBV15 and TRBJ2-3; 9 bases are shared with TRBD2. V lost 1 base to trimming and J lost 3 bases; unmatched junction nucleotides: 2. Looked up from germline, CDR1 is LNHNV and CDR2 is YYDKDF (reference sequence). The CDR3 extends over 15 amino acids. CDR3 DNA: TGTGCCACCAGCAGAGGCGGGAGGGTAACAGATACGCAGTATTTT. It is translated as CATSRGGRVTDTQYF.

This clonotype was observed at least ten times. The chain carries TRBV20-1 and TRBJ1-1; no clear D gene. V was shortened by 3 bases and J by 1 base, with 6 bases between the two germline ends. This CDR3 is built from 12 residues. Germline loops: CDR1 DFQATT, CDR2 SNEGSKA (reference sequence). The CDR3 sequence is CSARPENTEAFF. CDR3 DNA sequence: TGCAGTGCTAGGCCAGAGAACACTGAAGCTTTCTTT.

The rearrangement joins TRBV30 to TRBJ1-2; weak D call: TRBD1 (6 bases). The V and J ends lost 3 bases and 4 bases respectively, with 18 bases between them. The CDR3 covers 15 residues. The germline CDR1 and CDR2 sequences are GTSNPN and SVGIG (reference sequence). The CDR3 region has the DNA TGTGCCTGGAGGGGCAGGGGTTGGGTTGGCTATGGCTACACCTTC. It yields the protein CAWRGRGWVGYGYTF.

This clonotype has a handful of counts. The rearrangement joins TRBV20-1 to TRBJ2-1, with 12 bases aligning to TRBD2. The CDR3 is 15 residues long. V was pared by 3 bases and J by 3 bases, with 3 bases of the junction left unmatched. Germline CDR1 reads DFQATT; CDR2 reads SNEGSKA (reference sequence). The chain's CDR3 is CSARLGLAGYNEQFF. DNA for the CDR3: TGCAGTGCTAGGCTGGGACTAGCGGGCTACAATGAGCAGTTCTTC.

This clonotype was observed many times. The rearrangement uses TRBV27 and TRBJ1-2; the D is unclear. The CDR3 is 15 residues long. V lost 2 bases, J lost 2 bases, and 12 bases lay in between. Germline-derived CDR1 and CDR2 are MNHEY and SMNVEV (reference sequence). CDR3 bases: TGTGCCAGCAGTTTAAGGTTTCCGCAAAACTATGGCTACACCTTC. Its protein is CASSLRFPQNYGYTF.

This clonotype was recorded a few times. The chain combines TRBV5-1 with TRBJ1-2, with 9 bases aligning to TRBD1. This CDR3 has 15 amino acids. Per the germline V gene, CDR1 is SGHRS and CDR2 is YFSETQ. The J segment lost 5 bases and the V segment lost 4 bases, leaving 9 bases of the junction unmatched. This chain's CDR3 is CASSKFDRGAYGYTF. Here the CDR3 DNA reads TGCGCCAGCAGCAAATTCGACAGGGGGGCATATGGCTACACCTTC.

This clonotype showed up just a few times. The rearrangement joins TRBV5-6 to TRBJ2-1, with D possibly TRBD1 on 5 matching bases. Trimming took off 4 bases at V and 7 bases at J, with 12 bases between the two ends. The CDR3 length is 13 residues. CDR1 and CDR2 (germline): SGHDT, YYEEEE. CDR3 sequence reads: CASSPRRGNEQFF. The CDR3 nucleotides read TGTGCCAGCAGCCCCCGTAGGGGAAATGAGCAGTTCTTC.

This clonotype has a count of ten or more. The CDR3 region is CASSGASNSPLHF. CDR3 nucleotide sequence: TGTGCCAGCAGTGGCGCTTCTAATTCACCCCTCCACTTT. The chain links TRBV6-1 to TRBJ1-6; no clear D. Between the trimmed V and J ends, which lost 4 bases and 6 bases, there was a span of 7 bases. Germline V gives CDR1 MNHNS, CDR2 SASEGT. The CDR3 runs to 13 residues.

This clonotype was recorded many times. This sequence joins TRBV28 and TRBJ2-7, with 9 bases lining up with TRBD1. V lost 5 bases and J lost 3; bases outside the gene matches: 8. This CDR3 region has 15 residues. CDR1 and CDR2 from the germline V gene are MDHEN and SYDVKM. CDR3 DNA sequence: TGTGCCAGCAGTCGCACAGGGGGCGCCTTCTACGAGCAGTACTTC. It codes for CASSRTGGAFYEQYF.